The 13 T cell receptor beta chains given below trace back to one sample, sequenced in a study of T-cell reconstitution after alpha-beta-depleted transplantation in children. TCRbeta library construction was performed incorporating unique molecular identifiers. One entry per CDR3 protein, called by TCRdb with MiXCR from the PCR reads. Here the sample spans roughly 400,000 distinct CDR3 sequences, approximately 42% being singletons. The material sequenced was PBMCs, taken before TCRalphabeta/CD19-depleted stem cell transplant. The receptors originated from a girl aged 2 to 10 with aplastic anemia, due to receive a stem cell transplant.

The gene calls are TRBV10-1 and TRBJ2-2; tentative D call: TRBD1 (5 bases). CDR1 and CDR2 from the germline V gene are WNHNN and SYGVQD (reference sequence). Trimming pared 6 bases from V and 5 bases from J, leaving 10 bases between. This CDR3 has 13 amino acids. The CDR3 loop reads CASRQGGTGELFF. CDR3 coding DNA: TGCGCCAGCAGGCAGGGTGGAACCGGGGAGCTGTTTTTT.

This clonotype occurred a few times. The chain joins TRBV18 to TRBJ2-7; the D gene is possibly TRBD1 (6 bases). V gave up 5 bases and J gave up 0 bases, with 11 bases separating them. CDR1 and CDR2 (germline): KGHSH, LQKENI. CDR3 length: 14 residues. The CDR3 DNA follows: TGTGCCAGCTCATTCGGACAGACCTCCTACGAGCAGTACTTC. Its translation: CASSFGQTSYEQYF.

This clonotype was observed at least ten times. The V and J genes are TRBV7-2 and TRBJ1-4, with D uncertain. The CDR3 length is 14 residues. V was clipped by 2 bases and J by 4 bases, with 8 bases between them. Germline V lookup: CDR1 SGHTA, CDR2 FQGNSA. The DNA of the CDR3 is TGTGCCAGCAGCTTAAGGGCCGTTAATGAAAAACTGTTTTTT. Its translation is CASSLRAVNEKLFF.

The J gene is TRBJ2-3, the V gene TRBV20-1, with TRBD2 identical over 7 bases. This CDR3 contains 13 residues. Germline V gives CDR1 DFQATT, CDR2 SNEGSKA (reference sequence). The V gene end was trimmed by 5 bases and the J gene end by 5 bases; junction bases not matched to a gene: 7. The DNA for the CDR3 is TGCAGTGCTCCCCGGGAGGTAGGAGATACGCAGTATTTT. Protein sequence: CSAPREVGDTQYF.

The chain couples TRBV6-1 to TRBJ2-6; 7 bases are shared with TRBD1. Germline-derived CDR1 and CDR2 are MNHNS and SASEGT. The CDR3 is 18 amino acids. Trimming cost V 6 bases and J 0 bases; bases outside gene matches: 11. CDR3 protein: CASRPGQRFLSGANVLTF. The CDR3 DNA sequence: TGTGCCAGCAGACCGGGACAGAGATTCCTCTCTGGGGCCAACGTCCTGACTTTC.

The genes are TRBV7-9 and TRBJ1-2; the D is unclear. V lost 3 bases and J 2 bases, leaving 13 bases between the germline ends. Germline V gene sequence: CDR1 SEHNR, CDR2 FQNEAQ (reference sequence). This CDR3 is 15 amino acids long. CDR3 nucleotide sequence: TGTGCCAGCAGCTTCGCCACAGAAATCAACTATGGCTACACCTTC. It yields the protein CASSFATEINYGYTF.

The chain joins TRBV20-1 to TRBJ2-7; 7 nucleotides align to TRBD2. J lost 2 bases, V lost 4 bases, and 11 bases had no gene match. Per germline, CDR1 DFQATT and CDR2 SNEGSKA (reference sequence). The CDR3 sequence is 15 residues long. The CDR3 coding sequence is TGCAGTGCTAAAGCTCTAGCGGACTTTCCCTACGAGCAGTACTTC. Protein sequence: CSAKALADFPYEQYF.

This chain joins TRBV7-6 and TRBJ2-7; D is perhaps TRBD2 (6 bases). The CDR3 runs to 16 residues. Trimming left V 1 base short and J 2 bases short, with 15 bases between. CDR1 is SGHVS, CDR2 FNYEAQ, per germline. CDR3 sequence: CASSLGSGGSTYEQYF. The CDR3, as DNA: TGTGCCAGCAGCTTAGGGTCCGGGGGTTCGACCTACGAGCAGTACTTC.

V usage is TRBV29-1 and J usage is TRBJ2-7; 10 nucleotides agree with TRBD2. V dropped 6 bases and J dropped 7; count of bases not matched to a gene: 3. The CDR3 is 11 amino acids. Looked up from germline, CDR1 is SQVTM and CDR2 is ANQGSEA. CDR3 in amino acids: CSVELAGEQYF. DNA for the CDR3: TGCAGCGTGGAACTAGCGGGGGAGCAGTACTTC.

V and J are TRBV20-1 and TRBJ1-2; the D is unclear. CDR1 is DFQATT, CDR2 SNEGSKA, per germline (reference sequence). V was pared by 0 bases and J by 0 bases, with 14 bases between. The length of the CDR3 is 16 residues. The CDR3 loop is CSARDRKALANYGYTF. CDR3 nucleotide sequence: TGCAGTGCTAGAGATAGAAAGGCCCTAGCTAACTATGGCTACACCTTC.

The chain combines TRBV6-1 with TRBJ2-7; D unclear. V was pared by 6 bases and J by 0 bases, with 12 bases between. In germline, CDR1 is MNHNS, CDR2 SASEGT. The CDR3 has 14 amino acids. The CDR3 DNA follows: TGTGCCAGCAGAACCGGGTGGAGCTCCTACGAGCAGTACTTC. Translation gives CASRTGWSSYEQYF.

This clonotype has just a few counts. This sequence joins TRBV7-2 and TRBJ2-3; D tentatively reads TRBD1 or TRBD2 (5 bases each). This CDR3 has 14 residues. The ends were cut back, 5 bases at V and 2 bases at J, with 11 bases in the middle. Germline CDR1 is SGHTA and CDR2 is FQGNSA. CDR3 DNA: TGTGCCAGCAGCCCCGGGGCGTACACAGATACGCAGTATTTT. Residues: CASSPGAYTDTQYF. The variable domain in full, with the rest retrieved from reference TRBV7-2 and TRBJ2-3, is GAGVSQSPSNKVTEKGKDVELRCDPISGHTALYWYRQSLGQGLEFLIYFQGNSAPDKSGLPSDRFSAERTGGSVSTLTIQRTQQEDSAVYLCASSPGAYTDTQYFGPGTRLTVL.

The chain combines TRBV7-6 with TRBJ2-7, with TRBD2 matching over 8 bases. This CDR3 is built from 16 residues. Trimming removed 3 bases from V and 2 bases from J; junction bases left unmatched: 9. Germline CDR1 SGHVS, CDR2 FNYEAQ. CDR3 nucleotides: TGTGCCAGCAGCTTGGATCGGGGGGGGCCCACCTACGAGCAGTACTTC. Protein: CASSLDRGGPTYEQYF.